This TCR beta chain is from a study of CD8+CD57+ T cells in acquired aplastic anemia. Only patients with CD8+CD57+ cell expansion on flow cytometry were chosen for sequencing. With no exception, the patients had severe acquired aplastic anemia. The template for TCR beta VDJ and CDR3 sequence profiling was genomic DNA. One entry per CDR3 protein, called by TCRdb with MiXCR from the reads. Altogether 450,000 to 600,000 distinct CDR3 sequences are present, around 30% being singletons, with the ten largest covering less than 1%. This TCR derives from a human donor with aplastic anemia. Sequenced input: sorted CD4+, CD8+, or CD8+CD57+ T cells (not recorded which) from PBMCs.

CDR3 protein: CAISEGTSGYTF. The CDR3, as DNA: TGTGCCATCAGTGAGGGGACTAGCGGCTACACCTTC. The V gene is TRBV10-3, the J gene TRBJ1-2; a possible D gene is TRBD1 (5 bases). The CDR3 consists of 12 residues. From germline, CDR1 is ENHRY and CDR2 SYGVKD. V lost 2 bases to trimming and J lost 8 bases, with 9 bases between them.